Below are 30 T cell receptor beta chains sequenced from a single sample in a study of T cells in women clearing cervical HPV infection. This table comes from immunoSEQ multiplex PCR, and its TCRdb copy is limited to in-frame clones, with some not included. The sample features 25,000 to 35,000 clones, with approximately 22% in its top ten. What was sequenced was blood buffy coat. These receptors were taken from a woman between 18 and 69 years old with a cervical HPV16 infection that either progressed to CIN3+ or cleared (not recorded which).

Regarding this clone: The CDR3 end is not reached by the read, which stops 3 residues before it; the germline J gene fills it in. This chain joins TRBV2 and TRBJ2-7; the D is unclear. Trimming pared 8 bases from V and 3 bases from J, leaving 11 bases between. The germline V gene has CDR1 SNHLY and CDR2 FYNNEI. The CDR3 spans 12 residues. CDR3 DNA, as far as it was read: TGTGCCAGCGGATTGACTCGCTACGAG. Protein sequence: CASGLTRYE. The CDR3 as a whole reads CASGLTRYEQYF.

For this clone: The read finishes 3 residues shy of the CDR3 end, and the germline J gene is used to complete it. J is TRBJ2-4 and V is TRBV5-1; a possible D gene is TRBD2 (6 bases). V lost 10 bases and J 9 bases, leaving 20 bases between the germline ends. Germline lookup yields CDR1 SGHRS and CDR2 YFSETQ. This CDR3 region has 13 residues. The CDR3 bases that were read are TGCGCCCTAGCGAAGAGCCCTAGTTTCATT. This encodes CALAKSPSFI. The full CDR3 reads CALAKSPSFIQYF.

Here the CDR3 reads CASSQGGGQNNSPLHF. The sequenced CDR3 bases are TGTGCCAGCTCCCAGGGAGGAGGACAGAATAATTCACCC. V is TRBV18 and J is TRBJ1-6, with D possibly TRBD1 on 6 matching bases. From the germline J gene comes the end of the CDR3, since the read stops 3 residues before it. Germline-derived CDR1 and CDR2 are KGHSH and LQKENI. V gave up 6 bases and J gave up 5 bases, with 17 bases separating them. The CDR3 has 16 amino acids.

About this clone itself: The CDR3 end lies 3 residues beyond the end of the read and is filled in from the germline J gene. The rearrangement links TRBV19 to TRBJ2-7; 13 nucleotides match TRBD2. Trimming cost V 3 bases and J 3 bases; bases outside gene matches: 5. Germline loops: CDR1 LNHDA, CDR2 SQIVND (reference sequence). The CDR3 runs 16 residues. Here the CDR3 reads CASSMGTSGKLYEQYF. The CDR3 DNA, read in part, is TGTGCCAGTAGTATGGGGACTAGCGGGAAGCTCTACGAG.

Worth noting for this clone: The observed sequence ends 3 residues before the CDR3 terminus, with the missing tail filled in from the germline J gene. This sequence joins TRBV19 and TRBJ2-1, with D hard to call. The V end was cut by 2 bases, the J end by 6 bases, with 11 bases between. In germline, CDR1 is LNHDA, CDR2 SQIVND (reference sequence). CDR3 length: 14 amino acids. This CDR3 reads CASSISGQANEQFF. Incomplete CDR3 DNA: TGTGCCAGTAGTATAAGTGGGCAGGCCAATGAG.

Worth noting for this clone: The read gets to within 3 residues of the CDR3 end, and the germline J gene fills in the rest. The chain joins TRBV7-3 to TRBJ2-1; maybe TRBD1 (6 bases). This CDR3 region has 16 residues. V lost 5 bases and J 4 bases, leaving 18 bases between the germline ends. The germline V gene has CDR1 SGHTA and CDR2 FQGTGA. The CDR3 spells CASSLRTADDYNEQFF. The part of the CDR3 DNA that was read is TGTGCCAGCAGCCTCCGGACAGCGGATGATTACAATGAG.

In the case of this clone: The observed sequence ends 3 residues before the CDR3 terminus, with the missing tail filled in from the germline J gene. The V and J genes are TRBV30 and TRBJ2-4; no firm D call. Germline CDR1 is GTSNPN and CDR2 is SVGIG (reference sequence). This CDR3 region has 11 residues. CDR3: CAWSVHYGQYF. Incomplete CDR3 DNA: TGTGCCTGGAGTGTACACTATGGT.

In regard to this clone: Read sequence stops 3 residues before the CDR3 end, and the germline J gene provides the missing end. This chain connects TRBV14 to TRBJ1-1, with 8 bases that match TRBD1. Germline loops: CDR1 SGHDN, CDR2 FVKESK. The V gene end was trimmed by 6 bases and the J gene end by 2 bases; junction bases not matched to a gene: 2. This CDR3 comprises 13 residues. The covered CDR3 bases are TGTGCCAGCAGTGGACAGGGAAACACTGAA. It specifies CASSGQGNTE. The whole CDR3 reads CASSGQGNTEAFF.

Details on this clone: From the germline J gene comes the end of the CDR3, since the read stops 3 residues before it. This chain uses TRBV19 with TRBJ1-1, with D possibly being TRBD1 (6 bases). Germline assignment: CDR1 LNHDA and CDR2 SQIVND (reference sequence). The CDR3 consists of 13 residues. V gave up 7 bases and J gave up 5 bases, with 14 bases separating them. The CDR3 protein is CASTVRGGTEAFF. Partial CDR3 DNA: TGTGCCAGTACGGTCAGGGGAGGGACTGAA.

The DNA read from the CDR3 is TGCGCCAGCAGCTTGGCCTTGGCTAGCGGCTACAATGAG. This codes for CASSLALASGYNE. The whole CDR3 sequence reads CASSLALASGYNEQFF. The chain uses TRBV5-1 and TRBJ2-1, with 7 nucleotides matching TRBD2. From the germline J gene comes the end of the CDR3, since the read stops 3 residues before it. Germline values: CDR1 SGHRS, CDR2 YFSETQ. J lost 3 bases, V lost 0 bases, and 6 bases had no gene match. The CDR3 totals 16 residues.

Concerning this clone itself: The read terminates 3 residues before the CDR3 end, so the remaining end is supplied by the germline J gene. The V and J genes are TRBV29-1 and TRBJ2-7; 8 positions match TRBD1. This CDR3 region has 15 residues. The V gene end was trimmed by 2 bases and the J gene end by 1 base; junction bases not matched to a gene: 7. Germline CDR1 is SQVTM and CDR2 is ANQGSEA. The CDR3: CSVEKPGQASYEQYF. CDR3 DNA (partial): TGCAGCGTTGAAAAACCGGGACAGGCTTCCTACGAG.

Regarding this clone: The CDR3 end lies 3 residues beyond the end of the read and is filled in from the germline J gene. The rearrangement links TRBV2 to TRBJ2-3, with 14 bases identical to TRBD2. The CDR3 is 19 residues long. J lost 3 bases, V lost 4 bases, and 12 bases had no gene match. Germline V lookup: CDR1 SNHLY, CDR2 FYNNEI. CDR3 region: CASSATPSGLAGGTDTQYF. CDR3 bases read: TGTGCCAGCAGTGCCACCCCCAGTGGACTAGCGGGAGGTACAGATACG.

Considering frequency, this clone is medium-sized. The read ends 3 residues early relative to the CDR3; the germline J gene fills the gap. The V and J genes are TRBV20-1 and TRBJ2-3; 9 positions agree with TRBD1. Germline loops: CDR1 DFQATT, CDR2 SNEGSKA (reference sequence). V trimming: 4 bases; J trimming: 4 bases; junction bases outside the gene matches: 12. This CDR3 comprises 16 residues. The CDR3: CSATSLGQGIADTQYF. The part of the CDR3 DNA that was read is TGCAGTGCTACATCGCTCGGACAGGGGATAGCAGATACG.

With respect to this clone: The sequenced fragment ends 3 residues before the CDR3 boundary, so the rest is inferred from the germline J gene. The chain carries TRBV30 and TRBJ1-1; tentative D call: TRBD1 (5 bases). The CDR3 is made up of 13 amino acids. Germline V gives CDR1 GTSNPN, CDR2 SVGIG (reference sequence). Incomplete CDR3 DNA: TGTGCCTGGAGTGTAAGGGGAAGGAGGAAA. This codes for CAWSVRGRRK. The whole CDR3 protein reads CAWSVRGRRKAFF.

Notes on this clone: The read ends 3 residues before the CDR3 terminus; that terminus is restored from the germline J gene. The rearrangement links TRBV6-1 to TRBJ1-1; perhaps TRBD1 as D (5 bases). V was clipped by 1 base and J by 5 bases, with 14 bases between them. CDR1 is MNHNS and CDR2 is SASEGT in the germline V gene. The CDR3 length is 15 residues. The CDR3 DNA, read in part, is TGTGCCAGCAGTGAAGTGGGGGGTTTGTGGACTGAA. This gives the protein CASSEVGGLWTE. The full CDR3 protein is CASSEVGGLWTEAFF.

The part of the CDR3 DNA that was read is TGTGCCAGCAGCCAAAACCGCGGATCACCC. This encodes CASSQNRGSP. In full, the CDR3 reads CASSQNRGSPLHF. The V and J genes are TRBV14 and TRBJ1-6; D uncertain. The observed sequence ends 3 residues before the CDR3 terminus, with the missing tail filled in from the germline J gene. Germline V lookup: CDR1 SGHDN, CDR2 FVKESK. Trimming pared 2 bases from V and 10 bases from J, leaving 9 bases between. The CDR3 sequence is 13 residues long.

CDR3 DNA (partial): TGTGCCAGCAGCTTAGGGCAGGGGAACTATGGC. Protein: CASSLGQGNYG. The CDR3 in its entirety is CASSLGQGNYGYTF. The V call is TRBV7-8, the J call TRBJ1-2, with TRBD1 as a possible D gene (6 bases). The CDR3 extends 3 residues past the end of the read, so its final part is completed from the germline J gene. Trimming took 1 base from V and 2 from J, leaving 8 bases between them. The CDR3 spans 14 residues. CDR1 and CDR2 from the germline V gene are SGHVS and FQNEAQ.

Turning to this clone: The CDR3 extends 3 residues past the end of the read, so its final part is completed from the germline J gene. V is TRBV7-2 and J is TRBJ1-1; perhaps TRBD1 as D (5 bases). There are 14 residues in the CDR3. The germline CDR1 and CDR2 sequences are SGHTA and FQGNSA. V was shortened by 1 base and J by 4 bases, with 10 bases between the two germline ends. The CDR3 DNA, read in part, is TGTGCCAGCAGCTTAGTCGAAAGGGGCACTGAA. It yields the protein CASSLVERGTE. The complete CDR3 protein is CASSLVERGTEAFF.

Details on this clone: The read gets to within 3 residues of the CDR3 end, and the germline J gene fills in the rest. The chain joins TRBV3-1 (or the pseudogene TRBV3-2) to TRBJ2-2, with TRBD1 matching 10 bases. The CDR3 has 15 amino acids. Germline CDR1 LGHDT, CDR2 YNNKEL (reference sequence). Unmatched junction bases numbered 4, after V lost 4 bases and J lost 5 bases. CDR3 DNA, as far as it was read: TGTGCCAGCAGCCCCCGGGACAGGGGAACCGGGGAG. It yields the protein CASSPRDRGTGE. Given in full, the CDR3 is CASSPRDRGTGELFF.

Comments on this clone: The DNA ends 3 residues before the CDR3 does, and the rest of the CDR3 is filled in from the germline J gene. The V and J genes are TRBV4-2 and TRBJ1-6; D is undetermined. The V gene's germline CDR1 is LGHNA and CDR2 YNFKEQ. Trimming pared 0 bases from V and 9 bases from J, leaving 15 bases between. This CDR3 spans 16 amino acids. The sequenced CDR3 bases are TGTGCCAGCAGCCAAGATCTTTCGACTCGGGTTTCACCC. This sequence encodes CASSQDLSTRVSP. Given in full, the CDR3 is CASSQDLSTRVSPLHF.

The CDR3 loop reads CASSLSATNEKLFF. Incomplete CDR3 DNA: TGCGCCAGCAGCTTGTCCGCAACTAATGAAAAA. The chain recombines TRBV5-1 with TRBJ1-4; D uncertain. Read sequence stops 3 residues before the CDR3 end, and the germline J gene provides the missing end. The germline gives CDR1 SGHRS, CDR2 YFSETQ. Trimming took off 1 base at V and 0 bases at J, with 4 bases between the two ends. CDR3 length: 14 amino acids.

Turning to this clone: The read finishes 3 residues shy of the CDR3 end, and the germline J gene is used to complete it. This chain links TRBV7-3 with TRBJ2-5; 12 nucleotides align to TRBD2. After removal of 4 bases from V and 4 bases from J, the junction contained 7 bases not matched to a gene. Germline values: CDR1 SGHTA, CDR2 FQGTGA. The length of the CDR3 is 16 residues. The DNA read from the CDR3 is TGTGCCAGCAGCTCGAGACTAGCGGGAGTGGGAGAGACC. Residues: CASSSRLAGVGET. The entire CDR3 is CASSSRLAGVGETQYF.

Turning to this clone: The missing CDR3 end, 3 residues past where the read stops, is filled in from the germline J gene. The chain joins TRBV27 to TRBJ2-7; 9 nucleotides line up with TRBD1. V dropped 5 bases and J dropped 3; count of bases not matched to a gene: 14. The CDR3 is made up of 17 amino acids. CDR1 is MNHEY and CDR2 is SMNVEV in the germline V gene (reference sequence). The part of the CDR3 DNA that was read is TGTGCCAGCAGTCCACTATTACCGGGACAGGGCATCTACGAG. Translation: CASSPLLPGQGIYE. From start to end, the CDR3 is CASSPLLPGQGIYEQYF.

Concerning this clone itself: The read is 3 residues too short to cover the CDR3 end, so that end is filled in from the germline J gene. The chain couples TRBV12-3 or TRBV12-4 to TRBJ2-3; 8 nucleotides match TRBD1. The CDR3 covers 15 residues. The V and J ends lost 6 bases and 5 bases, in that order; junction bases with no gene match: 10. Partial CDR3 DNA: TGTGCCAGCAGCACCGATGGGACAGGAGGAGATACG. Protein sequence: CASSTDGTGGDT. The full CDR3 sequence reads CASSTDGTGGDTQYF.

As to this clone: Read coverage stops 3 residues before the CDR3 terminus; the germline J gene supplies the remainder. The chain employs TRBV20-1 and TRBJ1-5; possibly TRBD1 for D (5 bases). The CDR3 totals 14 residues. V lost 1 base and J 3 bases, leaving 10 bases between the germline ends. CDR1 DFQATT and CDR2 SNEGSKA come from the germline V gene (reference sequence). CDR3 amino acids: CSARAQGFNQPQHF. CDR3 DNA, as far as it was read: TGCAGTGCTAGAGCGCAGGGATTCAATCAGCCC.

Regarding this clone: Sequencing ends 3 residues short of the CDR3 end; the germline J gene provides the rest. V and J are TRBV18 and TRBJ2-2; D is perhaps TRBD1 (5 bases). Looked up from germline, CDR1 is KGHSH and CDR2 is LQKENI. CDR3 length: 14 amino acids. The CDR3 bases that were read are TGTGCCAGCTCACCAGGGGCAGCAGATGAAAAG. As protein: CASSPGAADEK. The CDR3 in full is CASSPGAADEKLFF.

As for this clone: Read coverage stops 3 residues before the CDR3 terminus; the germline J gene supplies the remainder. This rearrangement joins TRBV6-2 or TRBV6-3 to TRBJ2-4; the D gene is possibly TRBD2 (5 bases). The germline gives CDR1 MNHEY, CDR2 SVGEGT. The CDR3 spans 14 residues. CDR3 region: CASRWANFDYGQYF. CDR3 DNA (partial): TGTGCCAGCAGGTGGGCGAATTTTGACTATGGT.

Details on this clone: The observed sequence ends 3 residues before the CDR3 terminus, with the missing tail filled in from the germline J gene. The J gene is TRBJ2-7, the V gene TRBV6-2 or TRBV6-3; 9 bases align to TRBD1. V was pared by 6 bases and J by 3 bases, with 9 bases of the junction left unmatched. The CDR3 spans 15 residues. CDR1 and CDR2 (germline): MNHEY, SVGEGT. CDR3 residues: CASRTPGQGLYEQYF. The sequenced CDR3 bases are TGTGCCAGCAGAACACCGGGACAGGGTCTCTACGAG.

Notes on this clone: The read terminates 3 residues ahead of where the CDR3 ends, so the germline J gene completes it. The rearrangement uses TRBV20-1 and TRBJ2-3; a possible D gene is TRBD2 (6 bases). This CDR3 is built from 15 residues. The germline V gene encodes CDR1 DFQATT and CDR2 SNEGSKA (reference sequence). The chain's CDR3 is CSARTNRDFQETQYF. The CDR3 bases that were read are TGCAGTGCTAGAACCAACCGGGACTTCCAAGAGACG.

A word on this clone: The read stops 3 residues short of the end of the CDR3; the missing end is completed from the germline J gene. V gene TRBV30 combines with J gene TRBJ2-3; tentative D call: TRBD2 (6 bases). There are 15 residues in the CDR3. Germline CDR1 and CDR2: GTSNPN and SVGIG (reference sequence). The CDR3 bases that were read are TGTGCCTGGAGTGTACTAGCCCACCCGAAAGAGACG. This gives the protein CAWSVLAHPKET. The full CDR3 sequence reads CAWSVLAHPKETQYF. Variable domain in full (rest from reference TRBV30 and TRBJ2-3): SQTIHQWPATLVQPVGSPLSLECTVEGTSNPNLYWYRQAAGRGLQLLFYSVGIGQISSEVPQNLSASRPQDRQFILSSKKLLLSDSGFYLCAWSVLAHPKETQYFGPGTRLTVL.